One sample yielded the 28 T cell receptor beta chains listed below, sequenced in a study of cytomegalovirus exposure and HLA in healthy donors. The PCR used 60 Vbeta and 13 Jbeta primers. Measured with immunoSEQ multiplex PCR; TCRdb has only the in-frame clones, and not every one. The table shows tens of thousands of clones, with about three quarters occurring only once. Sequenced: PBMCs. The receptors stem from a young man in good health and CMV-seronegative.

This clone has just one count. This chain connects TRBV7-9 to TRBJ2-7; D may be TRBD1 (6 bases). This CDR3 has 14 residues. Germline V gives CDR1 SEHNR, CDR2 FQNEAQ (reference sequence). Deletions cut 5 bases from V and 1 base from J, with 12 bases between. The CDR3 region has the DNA TGTGCCAGCAGCGCCCGACAGGAGTCCTACGAGCAGTACTTC. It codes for CASSARQESYEQYF.

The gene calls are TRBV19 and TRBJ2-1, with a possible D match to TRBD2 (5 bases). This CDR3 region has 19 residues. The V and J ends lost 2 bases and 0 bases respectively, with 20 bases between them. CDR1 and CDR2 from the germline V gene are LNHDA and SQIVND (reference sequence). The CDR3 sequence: CASSISGLGSLSSYNEQFF. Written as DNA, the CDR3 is TGTGCCAGTAGTATATCTGGACTGGGGAGTTTAAGCTCCTACAATGAGCAGTTCTTC.

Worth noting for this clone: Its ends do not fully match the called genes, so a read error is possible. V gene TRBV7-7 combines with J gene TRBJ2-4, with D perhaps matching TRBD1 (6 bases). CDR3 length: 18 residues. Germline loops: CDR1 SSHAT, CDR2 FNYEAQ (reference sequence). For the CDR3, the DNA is TGTGCTAGCAGCTTCAAGGGGGTGGATAACCCGGGTAACGGCATTCAGTACTTC. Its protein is CASSFKGVDNPGNGIQYF.

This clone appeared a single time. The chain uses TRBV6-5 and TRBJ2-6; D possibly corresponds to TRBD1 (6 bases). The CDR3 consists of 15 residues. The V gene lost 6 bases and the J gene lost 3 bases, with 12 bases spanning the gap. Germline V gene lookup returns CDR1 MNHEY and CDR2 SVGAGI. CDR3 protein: CASSPGVGGANVLTF. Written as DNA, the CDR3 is TGTGCCAGCAGCCCAGGGGTGGGTGGGGCCAACGTCCTGACTTTC.

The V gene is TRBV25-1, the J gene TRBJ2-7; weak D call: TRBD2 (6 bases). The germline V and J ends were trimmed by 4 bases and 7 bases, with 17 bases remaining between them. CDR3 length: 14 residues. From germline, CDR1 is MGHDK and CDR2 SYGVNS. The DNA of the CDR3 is TGTGCCAGCAGTGGGAACGTTCCTCGGGGGGAGCAGTACTTC. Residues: CASSGNVPRGEQYF.

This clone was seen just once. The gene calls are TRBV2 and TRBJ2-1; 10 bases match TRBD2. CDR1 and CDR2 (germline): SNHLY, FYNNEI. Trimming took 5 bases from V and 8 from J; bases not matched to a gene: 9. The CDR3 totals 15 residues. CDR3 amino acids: CASSPLAGVGDEQFF. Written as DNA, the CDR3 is TGTGCCAGCAGTCCTCTAGCGGGAGTAGGAGATGAGCAGTTCTTC.

This CDR3 is CSADRGRETQYF. CDR3 in DNA: TGCAGCGCGGACAGGGGGCGAGAGACCCAGTACTTC. The chain is built from TRBV29-1 and TRBJ2-5, with 11 bases lining up with TRBD1. The trim removed 7 bases at V and 4 bases at J, leaving 2 bases unmatched. The CDR3 is made up of 12 amino acids. Per the germline V gene, CDR1 is SQVTM and CDR2 is ANQGSEA. Full variable domain (missing parts from reference TRBV29-1 and TRBJ2-5): SAVISQKPSRDICQRGTSLTIQCQVDSQVTMMFWYRQQPGQSLTLIATANQGSEATYESGFVIDKFPISRPNLTFSTLTVSNMSPEDSSIYLCSADRGRETQYFGPGTRLLVL.

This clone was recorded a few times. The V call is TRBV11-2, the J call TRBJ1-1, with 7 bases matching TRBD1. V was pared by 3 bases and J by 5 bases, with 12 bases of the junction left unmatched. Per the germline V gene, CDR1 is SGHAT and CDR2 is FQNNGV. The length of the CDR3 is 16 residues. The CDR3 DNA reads TGTGCCAGCAGCTTCGGGACAGCTACTGTCCGGACTGAAGCTTTCTTT. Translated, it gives CASSFGTATVRTEAFF.

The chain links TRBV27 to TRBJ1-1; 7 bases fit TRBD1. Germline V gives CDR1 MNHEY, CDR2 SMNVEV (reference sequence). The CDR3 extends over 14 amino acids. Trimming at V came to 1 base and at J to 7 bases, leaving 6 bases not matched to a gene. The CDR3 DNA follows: TGTGCCAGCAGTTTATGGACAGGTGACTTTGAAGCTTTCTTT. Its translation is CASSLWTGDFEAFF.

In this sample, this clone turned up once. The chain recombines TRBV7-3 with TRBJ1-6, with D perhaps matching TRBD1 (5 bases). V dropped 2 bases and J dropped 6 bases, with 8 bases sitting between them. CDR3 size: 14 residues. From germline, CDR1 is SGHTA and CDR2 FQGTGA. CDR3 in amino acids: CASSLGALNSPLHF. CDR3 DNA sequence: TGTGCCAGCAGCTTAGGGGCTCTTAATTCACCCCTCCACTTT.

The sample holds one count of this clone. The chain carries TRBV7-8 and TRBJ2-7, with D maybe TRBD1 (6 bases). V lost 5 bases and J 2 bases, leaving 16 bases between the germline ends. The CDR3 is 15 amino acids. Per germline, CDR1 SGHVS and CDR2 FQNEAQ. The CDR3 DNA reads TGTGCCAGCAGCCCCTTGGCAGGGGTTGCCTACGAGCAGTACTTC. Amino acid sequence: CASSPLAGVAYEQYF. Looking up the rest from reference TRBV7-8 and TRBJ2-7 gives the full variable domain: GAGVSQSPRYKVAKRGQDVALRCDPISGHVSLFWYQQALGQGPEFLTYFQNEAQLDKSGLPSDRFFAERPEGSVSTLKIQRTQQEDSAVYLCASSPLAGVAYEQYFGPGTRLTVT.

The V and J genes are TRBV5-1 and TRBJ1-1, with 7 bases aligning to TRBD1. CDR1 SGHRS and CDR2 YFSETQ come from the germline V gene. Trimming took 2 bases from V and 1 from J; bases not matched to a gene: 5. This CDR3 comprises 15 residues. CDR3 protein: CASSFEGGSNTEAFF. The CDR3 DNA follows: TGCGCCAGCAGCTTCGAAGGGGGCTCGAACACTGAAGCTTTCTTT.

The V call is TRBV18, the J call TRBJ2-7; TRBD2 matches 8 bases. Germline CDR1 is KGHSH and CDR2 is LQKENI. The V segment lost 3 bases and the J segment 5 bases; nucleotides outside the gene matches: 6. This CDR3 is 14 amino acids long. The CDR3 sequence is CASSPGTSVHEQYF. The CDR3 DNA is TGTGCCAGCTCACCCGGGACTAGTGTCCACGAGCAGTACTTC. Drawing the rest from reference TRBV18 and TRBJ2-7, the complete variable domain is NAGVMQNPRHLVRRRGQEARLRCSPMKGHSHVYWYRQLPEEGLKFMVYLQKENIIDESGMPKERFSAEFPKEGPSILRIQQVVRGDSAAYFCASSPGTSVHEQYFGPGTRLTVT.

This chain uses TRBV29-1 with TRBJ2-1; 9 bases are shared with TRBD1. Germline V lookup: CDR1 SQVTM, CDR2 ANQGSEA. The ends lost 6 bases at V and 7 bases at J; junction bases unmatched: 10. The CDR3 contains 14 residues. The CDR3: CSVGPGQGGNEQFF. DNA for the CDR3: TGCAGCGTCGGTCCGGGACAGGGTGGGAATGAGCAGTTCTTC.

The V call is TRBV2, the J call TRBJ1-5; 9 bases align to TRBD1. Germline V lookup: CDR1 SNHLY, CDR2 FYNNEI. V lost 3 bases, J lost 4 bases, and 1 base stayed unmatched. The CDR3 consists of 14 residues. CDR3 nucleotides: TGTGCCAGCAGTGAGGGACAGGGTAATCAGCCCCAGCATTTT. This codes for CASSEGQGNQPQHF.

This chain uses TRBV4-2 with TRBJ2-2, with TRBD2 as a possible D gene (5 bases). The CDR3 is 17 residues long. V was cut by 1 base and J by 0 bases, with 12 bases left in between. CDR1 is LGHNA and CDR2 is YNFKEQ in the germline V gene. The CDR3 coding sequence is TGTGCCAGCAGCCAAGGGGTAACGGGAACGAACACCGGGGAGCTGTTTTTT. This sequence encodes CASSQGVTGTNTGELFF.

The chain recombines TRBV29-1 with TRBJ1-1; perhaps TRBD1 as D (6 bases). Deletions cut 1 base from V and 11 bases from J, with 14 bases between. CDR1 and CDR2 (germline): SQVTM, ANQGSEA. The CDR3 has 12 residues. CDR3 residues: CSVEAYNREAFF. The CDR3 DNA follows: TGCAGCGTTGAAGCTTACAACAGGGAGGCTTTCTTT. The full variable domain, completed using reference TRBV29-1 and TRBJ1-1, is SAVISQKPSRDICQRGTSLTIQCQVDSQVTMMFWYRQQPGQSLTLIATANQGSEATYESGFVIDKFPISRPNLTFSTLTVSNMSPEDSSIYLCSVEAYNREAFFGQGTRLTVV.

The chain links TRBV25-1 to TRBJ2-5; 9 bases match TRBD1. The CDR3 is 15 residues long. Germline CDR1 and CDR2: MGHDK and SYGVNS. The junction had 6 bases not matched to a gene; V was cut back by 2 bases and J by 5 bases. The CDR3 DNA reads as TGTGCCAGCAGTGAAGGGGGACAGGGAGGGGAGACCCAGTACTTC. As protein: CASSEGGQGGETQYF.

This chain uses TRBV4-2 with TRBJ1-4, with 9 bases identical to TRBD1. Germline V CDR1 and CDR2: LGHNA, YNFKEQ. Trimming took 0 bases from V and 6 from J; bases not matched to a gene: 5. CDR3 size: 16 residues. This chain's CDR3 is CASSQERGQGDEKLFF. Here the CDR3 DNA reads TGTGCCAGCAGCCAAGAAAGGGGACAGGGAGATGAAAAACTGTTTTTT.

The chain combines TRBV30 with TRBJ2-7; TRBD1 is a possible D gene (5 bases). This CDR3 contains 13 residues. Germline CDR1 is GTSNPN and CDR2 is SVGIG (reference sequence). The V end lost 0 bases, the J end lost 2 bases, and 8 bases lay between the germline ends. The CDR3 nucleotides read TGTGCCTGGAGTGTAAGGGGCACCTACGAGCAGTACTTC. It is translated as CAWSVRGTYEQYF.

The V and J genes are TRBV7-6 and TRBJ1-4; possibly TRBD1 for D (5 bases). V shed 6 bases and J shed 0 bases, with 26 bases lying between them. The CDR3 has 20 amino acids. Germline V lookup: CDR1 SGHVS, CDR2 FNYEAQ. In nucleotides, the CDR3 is TGTGCCAGCAGTCCCCGGCCCAGGGAAAAATCTTCTGCAACTAATGAAAAACTGTTTTTT. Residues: CASSPRPREKSSATNEKLFF.

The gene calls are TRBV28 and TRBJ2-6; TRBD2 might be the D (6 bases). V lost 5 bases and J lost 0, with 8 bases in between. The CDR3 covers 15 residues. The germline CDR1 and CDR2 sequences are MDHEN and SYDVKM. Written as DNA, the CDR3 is TGTGCCAGCAGTCCCGGGAGCTCTGGGGCCAACGTCCTGACTTTC. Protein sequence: CASSPGSSGANVLTF.

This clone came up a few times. CDR3 in DNA: TGCGCCAGCAGCTTGGTAGTGGGAGCGAACACCGGGGAGCTGTTTTTT. Encoded protein: CASSLVVGANTGELFF. The rearrangement uses TRBV5-1 and TRBJ2-2, with D possibly TRBD2 on 5 matching bases. This CDR3 contains 16 residues. The germline V gene has CDR1 SGHRS and CDR2 YFSETQ. Trimming cost V 0 bases and J 0 bases, with 9 bases left between them.

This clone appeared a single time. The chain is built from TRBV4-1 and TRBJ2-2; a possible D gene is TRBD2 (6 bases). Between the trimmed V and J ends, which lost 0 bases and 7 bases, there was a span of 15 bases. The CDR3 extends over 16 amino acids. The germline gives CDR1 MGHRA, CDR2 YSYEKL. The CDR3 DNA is TGCGCCAGCAGCCAAGAAAGGGGCCTAGCGCACGGGGAGCTGTTTTTT. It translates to CASSQERGLAHGELFF.

As DNA, the CDR3 is TGTGCCTGGAGTGGGCGCGGGGGACAGCCCCAGCATTTT. Amino acids: CAWSGRGGQPQHF. The chain combines TRBV30 with TRBJ1-5; D might be TRBD1 (5 bases). The germline gives CDR1 GTSNPN, CDR2 SVGIG (reference sequence). This CDR3 has 13 residues. The V end was cut by 1 base, the J end by 7 bases, with 11 bases between.

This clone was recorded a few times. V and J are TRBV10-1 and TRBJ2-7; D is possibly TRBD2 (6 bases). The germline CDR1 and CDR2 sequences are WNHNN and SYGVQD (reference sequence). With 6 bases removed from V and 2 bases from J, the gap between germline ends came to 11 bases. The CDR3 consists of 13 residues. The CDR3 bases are TGCGCCAGCAGCGCGGGACTTGCCTACGAGCAGTACTTC. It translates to CASSAGLAYEQYF.

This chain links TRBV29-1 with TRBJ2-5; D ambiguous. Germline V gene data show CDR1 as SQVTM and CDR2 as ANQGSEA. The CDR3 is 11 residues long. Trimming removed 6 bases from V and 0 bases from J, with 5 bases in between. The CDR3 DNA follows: TGCAGCGTGCAGGACCAAGAGACCCAGTACTTC. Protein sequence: CSVQDQETQYF.

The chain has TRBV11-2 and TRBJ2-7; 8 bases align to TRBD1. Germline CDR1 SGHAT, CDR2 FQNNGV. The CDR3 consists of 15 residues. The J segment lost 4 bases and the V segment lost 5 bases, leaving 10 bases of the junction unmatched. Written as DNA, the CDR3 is TGTGCCAGCAGCCAACCCTCCAGGGGGCAGTACGAGCAGTACTTC. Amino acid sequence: CASSQPSRGQYEQYF.